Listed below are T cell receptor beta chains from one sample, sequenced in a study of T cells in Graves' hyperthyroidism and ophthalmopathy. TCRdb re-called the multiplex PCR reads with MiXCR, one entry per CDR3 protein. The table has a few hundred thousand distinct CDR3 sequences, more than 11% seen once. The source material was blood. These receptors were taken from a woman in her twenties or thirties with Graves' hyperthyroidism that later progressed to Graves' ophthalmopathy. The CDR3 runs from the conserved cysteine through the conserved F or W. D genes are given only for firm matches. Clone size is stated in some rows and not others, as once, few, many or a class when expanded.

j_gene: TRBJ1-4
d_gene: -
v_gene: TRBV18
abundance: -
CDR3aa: CASSPIRETNEKLFF
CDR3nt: TGTGCCAGCTCACCAATTCGGGAAACTAATGAAAAACTGTTTTTT

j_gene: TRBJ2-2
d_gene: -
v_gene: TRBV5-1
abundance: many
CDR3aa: CASSLEGSGLGGELFF
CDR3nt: TGCGCCAGCAGCTTGGAAGGTAGCGGACTCGGCGGGGAGCTGTTTTTT

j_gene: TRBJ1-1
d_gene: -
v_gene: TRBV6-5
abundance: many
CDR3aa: CASSYTRTGIGTEAFF
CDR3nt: TGTGCCAGCAGCTATACTCGAACAGGGATAGGGACTGAAGCTTTCTTT

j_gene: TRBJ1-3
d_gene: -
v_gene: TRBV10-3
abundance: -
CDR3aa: CAIGTELSGNTIYF
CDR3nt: TGTGCCATTGGGACGGAGCTTTCGGGTAACACCATATATTTT

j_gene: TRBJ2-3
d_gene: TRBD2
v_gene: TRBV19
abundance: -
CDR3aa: CASSISASGYTDTQYF
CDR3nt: TGTGCCAGTAGTATATCGGCTAGCGGATACACAGATACGCAGTATTTT

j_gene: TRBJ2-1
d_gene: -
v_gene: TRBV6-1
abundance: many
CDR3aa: CASTWDNNYNEQFF
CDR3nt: TGTGCCAGCACTTGGGACAACAACTACAATGAGCAGTTCTTC

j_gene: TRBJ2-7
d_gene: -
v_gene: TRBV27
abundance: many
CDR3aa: CASSLYENPYEQYF
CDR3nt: TGTGCCAGCAGTTTGTACGAGAACCCCTACGAGCAGTACTTC

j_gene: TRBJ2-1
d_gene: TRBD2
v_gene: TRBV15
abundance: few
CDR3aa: CATSRGLAESYNEQFF
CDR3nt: TGTGCCACCAGCAGAGGACTAGCGGAATCCTACAATGAGCAGTTCTTC

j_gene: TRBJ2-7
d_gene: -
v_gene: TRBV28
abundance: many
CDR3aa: CASSRIDNLSYEQYF
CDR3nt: TGTGCCAGCAGTCGGATAGACAACCTCTCCTACGAGCAGTACTTC

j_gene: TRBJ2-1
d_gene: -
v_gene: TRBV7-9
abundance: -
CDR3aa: CASSLALGEQFF
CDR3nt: TGTGCCAGCAGCTTAGCGCTGGGTGAGCAGTTCTTC

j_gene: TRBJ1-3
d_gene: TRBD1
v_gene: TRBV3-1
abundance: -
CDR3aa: CASNPGTVFSGNTIYF
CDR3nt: TGTGCCAGCAACCCCGGGACAGTTTTCTCTGGAAACACCATATATTTT

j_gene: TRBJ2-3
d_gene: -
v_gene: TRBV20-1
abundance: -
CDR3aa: CSARPGTPDTQYF
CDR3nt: TGCAGTGCTCGGCCCGGTACCCCAGATACGCAGTATTTT

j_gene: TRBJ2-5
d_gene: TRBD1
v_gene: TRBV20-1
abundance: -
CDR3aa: CSARDGLWTGEETQYF
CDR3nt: TGCAGTGCTAGAGACGGCCTTTGGACAGGGGAGGAGACCCAGTACTTC

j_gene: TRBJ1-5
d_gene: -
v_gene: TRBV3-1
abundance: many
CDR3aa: CASSQDAGTSNQPQHF
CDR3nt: TGTGCCAGCAGCCAAGATGCCGGCACGAGCAATCAGCCCCAGCATTTT

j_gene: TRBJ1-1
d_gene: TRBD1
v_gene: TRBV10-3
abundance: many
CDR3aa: CAISESGQVMNTEAFF
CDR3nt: TGTGCCATCAGTGAGTCGGGACAGGTGATGAACACTGAAGCTTTCTTT

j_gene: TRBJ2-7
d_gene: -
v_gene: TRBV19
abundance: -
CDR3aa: CVSSRQRGSDEQYF
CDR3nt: TGTGTCAGTAGTCGTCAAAGGGGATCGGACGAGCAGTACTTC

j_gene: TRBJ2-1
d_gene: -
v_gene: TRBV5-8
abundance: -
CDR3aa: CASNGGTSYNEQFF
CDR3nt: TGTGCCAGCAATGGCGGGACCTCCTACAATGAGCAGTTCTTC

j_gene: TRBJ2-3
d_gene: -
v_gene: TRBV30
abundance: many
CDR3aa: CASTWRATFTDTQYF
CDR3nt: TGTGCCTCCACCTGGAGGGCAACCTTCACAGATACGCAGTATTTT

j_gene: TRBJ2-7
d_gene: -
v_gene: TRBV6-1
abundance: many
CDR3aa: CASVAPYSYEQYF
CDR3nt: TGTGCCAGCGTTGCACCGTACTCCTACGAGCAGTACTTC

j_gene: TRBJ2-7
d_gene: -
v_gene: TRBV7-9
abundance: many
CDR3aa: CASSSDYEQYF
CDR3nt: TGTGCCAGCAGTTCCGACTACGAGCAGTACTTC

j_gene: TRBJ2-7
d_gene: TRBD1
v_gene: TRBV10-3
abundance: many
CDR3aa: CAISESPSGTGYEQYF
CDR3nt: TGTGCCATCAGTGAGTCCCCTTCTGGGACAGGATACGAGCAGTACTTC

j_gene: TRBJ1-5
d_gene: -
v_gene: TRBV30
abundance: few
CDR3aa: CAWSVPGDTGQPQHF
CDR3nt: TGTGCCTGGAGTGTACCCGGCGACACGGGACAGCCCCAGCATTTT

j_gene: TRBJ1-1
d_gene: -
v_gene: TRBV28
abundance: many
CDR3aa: CALRGQNTEAFF
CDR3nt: TGTGCCCTAAGAGGGCAGAACACTGAAGCTTTCTTT

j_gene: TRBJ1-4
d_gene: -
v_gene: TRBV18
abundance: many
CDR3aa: CASSQGTYEKLFF
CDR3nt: TGTGCCAGCTCACAAGGGACTTATGAAAAACTGTTTTTT

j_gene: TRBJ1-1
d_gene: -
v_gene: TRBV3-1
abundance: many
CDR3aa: CASSPTYMTPWGNTEAFF
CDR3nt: TGTGCCAGCAGCCCAACCTATATGACCCCCTGGGGGAACACTGAAGCTTTCTTT

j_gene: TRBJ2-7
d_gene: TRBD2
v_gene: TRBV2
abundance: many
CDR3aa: CASDLAGGDEQYF
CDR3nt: TGTGCCAGCGATCTAGCGGGAGGCGACGAGCAGTACTTC

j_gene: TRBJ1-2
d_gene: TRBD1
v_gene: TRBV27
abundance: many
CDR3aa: CASSFRDRGYGYTF
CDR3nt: TGTGCCAGCAGTTTCCGGGACAGGGGGTATGGCTACACCTTC

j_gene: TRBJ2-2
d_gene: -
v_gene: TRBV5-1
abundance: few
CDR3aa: CASSPLGGPGELFF
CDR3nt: TGCGCCAGCAGCCCCCTGGGAGGACCCGGGGAGCTGTTTTTT

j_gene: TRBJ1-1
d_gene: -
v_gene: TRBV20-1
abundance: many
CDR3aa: CSARGPAGGLGTNTEAFF
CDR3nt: TGCAGTGCTAGAGGCCCAGCTGGGGGTTTGGGGACGAACACTGAAGCTTTCTTT

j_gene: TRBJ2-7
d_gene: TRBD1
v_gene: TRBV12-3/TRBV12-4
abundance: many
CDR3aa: CASRQGPDPYSFYEQYF
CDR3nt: TGTGCCAGCAGACAGGGGCCAGACCCCTATTCGTTTTACGAGCAGTACTTC

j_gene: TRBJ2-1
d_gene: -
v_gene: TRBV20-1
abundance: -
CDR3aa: CSGGPTINNEQFF
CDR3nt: TGCTCGGGGGGCCCCACGATAAACAATGAGCAGTTCTTC

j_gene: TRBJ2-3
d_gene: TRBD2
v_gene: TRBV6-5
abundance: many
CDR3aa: CASSYLAGAADTQYF
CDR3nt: TGTGCCAGCAGTTACCTAGCGGGAGCCGCAGATACGCAGTATTTT

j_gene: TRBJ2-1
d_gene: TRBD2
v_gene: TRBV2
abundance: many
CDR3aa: CASSEFGTSGSNEQFF
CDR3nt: TGTGCCAGCAGTGAATTCGGGACTAGCGGGAGTAATGAGCAGTTCTTC

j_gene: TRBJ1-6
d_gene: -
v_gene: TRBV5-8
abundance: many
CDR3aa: CASSLAGNNNSPLHF
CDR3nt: TGTGCCAGCAGTCTCGCAGGGAATAATAATTCACCCCTCCACTTT

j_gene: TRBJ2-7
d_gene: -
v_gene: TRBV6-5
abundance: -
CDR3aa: CASTFRYEQYF
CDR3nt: TGTGCCAGCACTTTCCGCTACGAGCAGTACTTC

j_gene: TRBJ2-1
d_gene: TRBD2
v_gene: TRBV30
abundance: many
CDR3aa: CAGTSGGWGGNEQFF
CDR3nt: TGTGCCGGGACTAGCGGAGGGTGGGGGGGCAATGAGCAGTTCTTC

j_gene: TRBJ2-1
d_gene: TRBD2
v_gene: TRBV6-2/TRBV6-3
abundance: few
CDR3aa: CASSYGTSGDRYNEQFF
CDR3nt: TGTGCCAGCAGTTACGGAACTAGCGGAGACCGATACAATGAGCAGTTCTTC

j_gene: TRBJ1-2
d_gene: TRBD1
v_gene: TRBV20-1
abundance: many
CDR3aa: CSAGTDYGYTF
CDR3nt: TGCAGTGCGGGGACAGATTATGGCTACACCTTC

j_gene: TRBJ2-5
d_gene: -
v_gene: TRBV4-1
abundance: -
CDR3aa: CASSQGIGAEETQYF
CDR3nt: TGCGCCAGCAGCCAAGGAATAGGGGCTGAAGAGACCCAGTACTTC